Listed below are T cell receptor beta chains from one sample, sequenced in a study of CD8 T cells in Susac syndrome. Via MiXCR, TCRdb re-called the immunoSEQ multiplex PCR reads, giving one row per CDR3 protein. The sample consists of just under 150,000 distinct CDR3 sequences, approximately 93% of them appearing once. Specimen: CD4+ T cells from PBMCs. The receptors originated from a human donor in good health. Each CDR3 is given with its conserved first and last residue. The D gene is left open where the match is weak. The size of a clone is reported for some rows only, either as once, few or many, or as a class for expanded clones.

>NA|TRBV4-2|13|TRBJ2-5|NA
CASSQAFLETQYF
TGTGCCAGCAGCCAAGCTTTTCTGGAGACCCAGTACTTC
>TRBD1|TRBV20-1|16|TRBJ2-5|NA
CSARDLGQGNAETQYF
TGCAGTGCTAGAGACCTGGGACAGGGGAATGCAGAGACCCAGTACTTC
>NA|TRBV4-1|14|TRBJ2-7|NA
CASSQDRGRYEQYF
TGCGCCAGCAGCCAAGACAGGGGGAGGTACGAGCAGTACTTC
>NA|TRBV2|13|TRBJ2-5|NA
CASSGDPDGTQYF
TGTGCCAGCAGTGGGGATCCGGACGGGACCCAGTACTTC
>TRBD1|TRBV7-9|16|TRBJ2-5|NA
CASSLGDRGLQETQYF
TGTGCCAGCAGCTTAGGGGACAGGGGACTACAAGAGACCCAGTACTTC
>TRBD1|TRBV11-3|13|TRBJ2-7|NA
CASSRDSSYEQYF
TGTGCCAGCAGCCGGGACAGCTCCTACGAGCAGTACTTC
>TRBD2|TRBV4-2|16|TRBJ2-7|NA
CASSQISGMVSYEQYF
TGTGCCAGCAGCCAGATTAGCGGGATGGTTAGCTACGAGCAGTACTTC
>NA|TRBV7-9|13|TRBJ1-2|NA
CASSSNRVYGYTF
TGTGCCAGCAGCTCGAACAGGGTCTATGGCTACACCTTC
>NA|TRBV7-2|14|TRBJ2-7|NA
CASSQYFSSYEQYF
TGTGCCAGCAGTCAATACTTTAGCTCCTACGAGCAGTACTTC
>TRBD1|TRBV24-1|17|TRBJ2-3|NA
CATSDSGQGGSTDTQYF
TGTGCCACCAGTGACTCCGGACAGGGCGGTAGTACAGATACGCAGTATTTT
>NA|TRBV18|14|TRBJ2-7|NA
CASSPSTSSYEQYF
TGTGCCAGCTCACCTTCCACTAGCTCCTACGAGCAGTACTTC
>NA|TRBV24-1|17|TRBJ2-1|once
CATSDFGRDFSYNEQFF
TGTGCCACCAGTGATTTTGGTAGGGACTTCTCCTACAATGAGCAGTTCTTC
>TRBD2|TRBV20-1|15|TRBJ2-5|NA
CSARTSGRAPETQYF
TGCAGTGCTAGAACTAGCGGGAGGGCCCCAGAGACCCAGTACTTC
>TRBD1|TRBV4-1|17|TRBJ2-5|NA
CASSQGSTGGSGETQYF
TGCGCCAGCAGCCAAGGGTCGACAGGGGGCTCGGGAGAGACCCAGTACTTC
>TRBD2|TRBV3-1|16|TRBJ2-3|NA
CASSQGFAGGTDTQYF
TGTGCCAGCAGCCAAGGCTTTGCGGGAGGGACAGATACGCAGTATTTT
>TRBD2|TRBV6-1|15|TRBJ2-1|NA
CASKQREYSYNEQFF
TGTGCCAGCAAACAGCGGGAGTACTCCTACAATGAGCAGTTCTTC
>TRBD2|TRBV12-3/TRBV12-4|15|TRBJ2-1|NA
CASSVLAGVGNEQFF
TGTGCCAGCAGCGTGCTAGCGGGAGTTGGGAATGAGCAGTTCTTC
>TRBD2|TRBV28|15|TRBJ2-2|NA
CASSPSGRPTGELFF
TGTGCCAGCAGTCCAAGCGGGAGGCCCACCGGGGAGCTGTTTTTT
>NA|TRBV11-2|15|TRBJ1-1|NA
CASSLDGPAGTEAFF
TGTGCCAGCAGCTTAGATGGCCCCGCGGGCACTGAAGCTTTCTTT
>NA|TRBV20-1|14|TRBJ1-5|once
CSVKPMGGNQPQHF
TGCAGTGTTAAGCCGATGGGGGGAAATCAGCCCCAGCATTTT
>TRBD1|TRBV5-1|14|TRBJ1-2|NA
CASSSTGTGDGYTF
TGCGCCAGCAGCTCTACCGGGACAGGGGACGGCTACACCTTC
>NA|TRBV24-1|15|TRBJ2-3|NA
CATSKASGGSDTQYF
TGTGCCACCAGTAAAGCCAGCGGCGGGTCAGATACGCAGTATTTT